Below, 24 T cell receptor beta chains from the same sample are listed, as sequenced in a study of blood T cell repertoires in COVID-19. The protocol was immunoSEQ multiplex PCR, while the TCRdb copy is restricted to in-frame clones and leaves out a portion. The sample shows under 250,000 clones, approximately 83% of them seen only once. The sequencing sample was made of peripheral blood. Source of these receptors: a woman aged 55-75 years with acute or convalescent COVID-19.

V usage is TRBV6-6 and J usage is TRBJ2-7; D is unresolved. The ends were cut back, 3 bases at V and 4 bases at J, with 16 bases in the middle. This CDR3 has 15 amino acids. The germline CDR1 and CDR2 sequences are MNHNY and SVGAGI (reference sequence). This CDR3 reads CASSYSASLKYEQYF. In DNA form, the CDR3 reads TGTGCCAGCAGTTATTCCGCCTCACTAAAGTACGAGCAGTACTTC.

This sequence joins TRBV2 and TRBJ1-3; tentatively, D is TRBD1 (6 bases). CDR1 is SNHLY and CDR2 is FYNNEI in the germline V gene. This CDR3 comprises 16 residues. The V end lost 6 bases, the J end lost 0 bases, and 15 bases lay between the germline ends. The CDR3 nucleotides read TGTGCCAGCAGACAGGGACTACTTTCCTCTGGAAACACCATATATTTT. Translating it yields CASRQGLLSSGNTIYF.

This clone was observed a single time. Within the sample, other DNA sequences also encode this same CDR3. The chain recombines TRBV7-2 with TRBJ2-7, with 9 bases identical to TRBD1. This CDR3 comprises 14 residues. CDR1 and CDR2 from the germline V gene are SGHTA and FQGNSA. V was clipped by 1 base and J by 3 bases; unmatched bases: 1. The CDR3 spells CASSLGQGVYEQYF. DNA of the CDR3: TGTGCCAGCAGCTTAGGACAGGGGGTCTACGAGCAGTACTTC.

The genes are TRBV11-1 and TRBJ1-2; 9 bases are shared with TRBD1. CDR1 and CDR2 from the germline V gene are SGHAT and FQDESV (reference sequence). V lost 5 bases, J lost 6 bases, and 4 bases stayed unmatched. This CDR3 is built from 13 residues. The CDR3: CASSPTGGDGYTF. DNA of the CDR3: TGTGCCAGCAGCCCGACAGGGGGTGATGGCTACACCTTC.

This rearrangement joins TRBV28 to TRBJ1-1; D remains unclear. CDR1 and CDR2 from the germline V gene are MDHEN and SYDVKM. The ends were cut back, 2 bases at V and 0 bases at J, with 13 bases in the middle. There are 16 residues in the CDR3. The DNA of the CDR3 is TGTGCCAGCAGTTTACTCCCAGGCCTGATGAACACTGAAGCTTTCTTT. Amino acid sequence: CASSLLPGLMNTEAFF.

This sequence joins TRBV23-1 and TRBJ1-4; possibly TRBD1 for D (5 bases). TRBV23-1 belongs to the ORF category, with a function that is uncertain. The CDR3 extends over 17 amino acids. V lost 3 bases, J lost 4 bases, and 18 bases lay in between. The CDR3 sequence: CASSHRQGPHLNEKLFF. The CDR3 coding sequence is TGCGCCAGCAGTCATCGTCAGGGCCCTCACCTTAATGAAAAACTGTTTTTT.

This rearrangement joins TRBV25-1 to TRBJ1-3; D is possibly TRBD1 (5 bases). The CDR3 contains 13 residues. CDR1 MGHDK and CDR2 SYGVNS come from the germline V gene. The V end lost 1 base, the J end lost 9 bases, and 10 bases lay between the germline ends. CDR3: CASSEWQGGTIYF. The CDR3 DNA sequence: TGTGCCAGCAGTGAATGGCAGGGTGGCACCATATATTTT. Full variable domain (outside the CDR3, taken from reference TRBV25-1 and TRBJ1-3): EADIYQTPRYLVIGTGKKITLECSQTMGHDKMYWYQQDPGMELHLIHYSYGVNSTEKGDLSSESTVSRIRTEHFPLTLESARPSHTSQYLCASSEWQGGTIYFGEGSWLTVV.

As DNA, the CDR3 is TGTGCCAGCAGTCGGACAGGGGGGCTTTGGTCACCCCTCCACTTT. It yields the protein CASSRTGGLWSPLHF. J is TRBJ1-6 and V is TRBV27, with TRBD1 identical over 10 bases. Germline V lookup: CDR1 MNHEY, CDR2 SMNVEV (reference sequence). The CDR3 has 15 amino acids. The J segment lost 10 bases and the V segment lost 5 bases, leaving 8 bases of the junction unmatched.

This rearrangement joins TRBV19 to TRBJ2-7, with D perhaps TRBD1 (6 bases). The ends were cut back, 3 bases at V and 7 bases at J, with 19 bases in the middle. The CDR3 contains 15 residues. Germline loops: CDR1 LNHDA, CDR2 SQIVND (reference sequence). DNA for the CDR3: TGTGCCAGTAGTATGTCCGGGCAGGGGATGAGAGAGCAGTACTTC. Amino acids: CASSMSGQGMREQYF. The whole variable domain, remainder taken from reference TRBV19 and TRBJ2-7, is DGGITQSPKYLFRKEGQNVTLSCEQNLNHDAMYWYRQDPGQGLRLIYYSQIVNDFQKGDIAEGYSVSREKKESFPLTVTSAQKNPTAFYLCASSMSGQGMREQYFGPGTRLTVT.

This chain joins TRBV5-4 and TRBJ1-6; TRBD1 matches at 7 bases. The ends lost 0 bases at V and 7 bases at J; junction bases unmatched: 1. The CDR3 is 14 amino acids. The germline V gene has CDR1 SGHNT and CDR2 YYREEE (reference sequence). The DNA of the CDR3 is TGTGCCAGCAGCTTGGCAGGGGGAAATTCACCCCTCCACTTT. Its protein is CASSLAGGNSPLHF.

This sequence joins TRBV6-4 and TRBJ1-5, with 8 nucleotides matching TRBD1. CDR1 and CDR2 from the germline V gene are MRHNA and SNTAGT. V dropped 4 bases and J dropped 3; count of bases not matched to a gene: 8. The length of the CDR3 is 16 residues. CDR3 sequence: CASSVEDRVPNQPQHF. The DNA of the CDR3 is TGTGCCAGCAGTGTCGAGGACAGGGTCCCCAATCAGCCCCAGCATTTT.

This sequence joins TRBV5-1 and TRBJ2-3; 8 bases agree with TRBD1. This CDR3 spans 17 amino acids. V lost 0 bases, J lost 7 bases, and 13 bases stayed unmatched. Per germline, CDR1 SGHRS and CDR2 YFSETQ. CDR3 loop: CASSLGFGGQAGYTQYF. DNA of the CDR3: TGCGCCAGCAGCTTGGGGTTCGGGGGACAGGCTGGTTATACGCAGTATTTT.

The chain has TRBV19 and TRBJ1-1; weak D call: TRBD1 (5 bases). The CDR3 is 12 amino acids. Trimming pared 5 bases from V and 4 bases from J, leaving 8 bases between. CDR1 is LNHDA and CDR2 is SQIVND in the germline V gene (reference sequence). The CDR3 nucleotides read TGTGCCAGTAGTCAGGGCAGCACTGAAGCTTTCTTT. It encodes CASSQGSTEAFF.

The chain recombines TRBV4-1 with TRBJ1-1, with D possibly TRBD1 on 6 matching bases. Germline CDR1 MGHRA, CDR2 YSYEKL. CDR3 length: 14 amino acids. Trimming stripped 2 bases from V and 3 bases from J, with 10 bases between. In DNA form, the CDR3 reads TGCGCCAGCAGCCAATGGGACACCTACACTGAAGCTTTCTTT. It yields the protein CASSQWDTYTEAFF.

V is TRBV12-5 and J is TRBJ1-1; 7 bases align to TRBD1. Germline V gives CDR1 LGHNT, CDR2 FRNRAP. The trim removed 7 bases at V and 0 bases at J, leaving 14 bases unmatched. The CDR3 spans 17 residues. CDR3 bases: TGTGCTAGTGTGGGAAAGACAGGCAGGGGGATGAACACTGAAGCTTTCTTT. Translation: CASVGKTGRGMNTEAFF.

The chain has TRBV10-3 and TRBJ2-1; 12 nucleotides match TRBD2. Germline V lookup: CDR1 ENHRY, CDR2 SYGVKD. V lost 5 bases and J lost 0; bases outside the gene matches: 8. The CDR3 contains 18 residues. In DNA, the CDR3 is TGTGCCATCAGTCTGACTAGCGGGGGAAAAAGCTCCTACAATGAGCAGTTCTTC. It codes for CAISLTSGGKSSYNEQFF.

The table lists this clone with a count of one. The V gene is TRBV5-1, the J gene TRBJ1-2; the match to TRBD1 covers 7 bases. Trimming at V came to 0 bases and at J to 4 bases, leaving 9 bases not matched to a gene. In germline, CDR1 is SGHRS, CDR2 YFSETQ. The CDR3 extends over 16 amino acids. In DNA form, the CDR3 reads TGCGCCAGCAGCTTGGAGGGACAGTTCCCTTCCTATGGCTACACCTTC. This translates into CASSLEGQFPSYGYTF.

V and J are TRBV2 and TRBJ1-3; D is unresolved. CDR1 is SNHLY and CDR2 is FYNNEI in the germline V gene. The germline V and J ends were trimmed by 6 bases and 3 bases, with 9 bases remaining between them. This CDR3 comprises 13 residues. The CDR3 DNA follows: TGTGCCAGCAGCGACACAAATGGAAACACCATATATTTT. This translates into CASSDTNGNTIYF.

The gene calls are TRBV3-1 (or the pseudogene TRBV3-2) and TRBJ1-2; the D is unclear. The germline V gene encodes CDR1 LGHDT and CDR2 YNNKEL (reference sequence). This CDR3 is built from 11 residues. Trimming removed 1 base from V and 8 bases from J, with 5 bases in between. In nucleotides, the CDR3 is TGTGCCAGCAGCCAAGCTAACGGCTACACCTTC. Its translation: CASSQANGYTF.

The V and J genes are TRBV6-6 and TRBJ1-5; the D gene is possibly TRBD1 (6 bases). This CDR3 has 15 amino acids. Looked up from germline, CDR1 is MNHNY and CDR2 is SVGAGI (reference sequence). The germline V and J ends were trimmed by 6 bases and 6 bases, with 18 bases remaining between them. The CDR3 nucleotides are TGTGCCAGCAGCCAATACACAGGGAATGGTCAGCCCCAGCATTTT. This gives the protein CASSQYTGNGQPQHF.

The rearrangement uses TRBV3-1 (or the pseudogene TRBV3-2) and TRBJ2-3; 7 nucleotides agree with TRBD2. The germline V gene has CDR1 LGHDT and CDR2 YNNKEL (reference sequence). The junction had 4 bases not matched to a gene; V was cut back by 6 bases and J by 4 bases. The CDR3 totals 13 residues. This CDR3 is CASRSRGADTQYF. CDR3 nucleotides: TGTGCCAGCAGATCTCGGGGGGCAGATACGCAGTATTTT.

Notes on this clone: At one end, the junction sequence differs from germline, possibly due to a read error. The chain is built from TRBV7-2 and TRBJ2-7; 7 bases align to TRBD2. The CDR3 covers 13 residues. Germline V gene lookup returns CDR1 SGHTA and CDR2 FQGNSA. The CDR3 protein is CASRLGEGGQQYF. Here the CDR3 DNA reads TGTGCCAGCAGATTAGGGGAGGGAGGGCAGCAGTACTTC.

The chain joins TRBV3-1 (or the pseudogene TRBV3-2) to TRBJ1-1; tentative D call: TRBD1 (6 bases). V shed 5 bases and J shed 2 bases, with 12 bases lying between them. Germline V CDR1 and CDR2: LGHDT, YNNKEL (reference sequence). CDR3 length: 14 amino acids. In DNA, the CDR3 is TGTGCCAGCAGCTACCAGGGGATCAACACTGAAGCTTTCTTT. The encoded protein is CASSYQGINTEAFF.

This clone was seen more than once but under ten times. This sequence joins TRBV5-1 and TRBJ1-1; no reliable D call. This CDR3 has 14 amino acids. V lost 3 bases and J lost 0, with 9 bases in between. Germline CDR1 SGHRS, CDR2 YFSETQ. The CDR3 DNA sequence: TGCGCCAGCAGCTCGGAGTCCCTGAACACTGAAGCTTTCTTT. Its translation: CASSSESLNTEAFF.